This TCR beta chain was sequenced in a study of T cell changes during pregnancy in multiple sclerosis. Clones were read by immunoSEQ multiplex PCR, and TCRdb kept only the in-frame ones, dropping some. Of about 56,000 clones listed, around 90% were seen once; the top ten hold less than 0.6%. The germline V and J ends were trimmed by 6 bases and 3 bases, with 8 bases remaining between them. CDR3 length equals 12 residues. Per the germline V gene, CDR1 is SNHLY and CDR2 is FYNNEI. The clonotype originates from a female donor with multiple sclerosis, enrolled in a pregnancy study. The material was CD4+ T cells from peripheral blood mononuclear cells, obtained in the third trimester of pregnancy. This chain joins TRBV2 and TRBJ1-2; perhaps TRBD1 as D (6 bases). The CDR3 coding sequence is TGTGCCAGCAGGGGGACATACTATGGCTACACCTTC. This sequence encodes CASRGTYYGYTF.